This paragraph reports one T cell receptor (beta chain). CDR1 is GTSNPN and CDR2 is SVGIG in the germline V gene (reference sequence). The length of the CDR3 is 16 residues. Trimming took 2 bases from V and 1 from J, leaving 15 bases between them. The sample originates from a study of cytomegalovirus exposure and HLA in healthy donors. The PCR made use of 60 Vbeta and 13 Jbeta primers. Clones were sequenced by immunoSEQ multiplex PCR, and TCRdb holds only the in-frame ones, with some missing. The data contain about 87,000 clones, around 70% of them singletons. This TCR was recovered from a man aged 25-40 years in good health and CMV-seropositive. The genes are TRBV30 and TRBJ1-5; a possible D gene is TRBD1 (6 bases). Source material: PBMCs. In nucleotides, the CDR3 is TGTGCCTGGAGTTACAGGGACGGTATGAGCAATCAGCCCCAGCATTTT. It specifies CAWSYRDGMSNQPQHF.